This T cell receptor (beta chain) was recovered during a study of neoadjuvant nivolumab and ipilimumab in lung cancer. Study results and limitations: From pretherapy to surgery, tumor richness and clonality rose with dual therapy.

Sequencing was performed with immunoSEQ multiplex PCR; in TCRdb, only in-frame clones are kept and a portion is missing. The sample has more than 7,500 clones, roughly four fifths seen once. Note on this clone: The antigen remains undetermined.

Trimming took off 2 bases at V and 5 bases at J, with 11 bases between the two ends. Per the germline V gene, CDR1 is SGDLS and CDR2 is YYNGEE. The CDR3 is 14 residues long. The sequence was collected from an adult with non-small cell lung cancer. The source was peripheral blood, collected before neoadjuvant nivolumab, alone or with ipilimumab. The gene calls are TRBV9 and TRBJ2-1; TRBD2 is a possible D gene (5 bases). This chain's CDR3 is CASSVSGNHNEQFF. The CDR3 DNA follows: TGTGCCAGCAGCGTTTCGGGAAACCACAATGAGCAGTTCTTC. The whole variable domain, remainder taken from reference TRBV9 and TRBJ2-1, is DSGVTQTPKHLITATGQRVTLRCSPRSGDLSVYWYQQSLDQGLQFLIQYYNGEERAKGNILERFSAQQFPDLHSELNLSSLELGDSALYFCASSVSGNHNEQFFGPGTRLTVL.